Shown below are 21 T cell receptor beta chains from a single sample sequenced in a study of T cell repertoires in aging, cancer and after chemotherapy. TCR beta rearrangements were amplified from peripheral blood genomic DNA. TRB rearrangements spanning V, D and J were amplified using mixed TRB-A/B primers. Using its own MiXCR run on the multiplex PCR reads, TCRdb lists one record per CDR3 protein. There are 8,500 to 9,500 distinct CDR3 sequences in the sample; under 25% occur only once, and roughly 13% lies in the top ten. The sample was blood. These receptors were collected from a human donor with a blood cancer. The donor label of this sample is uncertain.

Judged by abundance, this clonotype is medium-sized (0.01 to 0.1%). The chain couples TRBV6-5 to TRBJ2-3; 9 positions match TRBD1. This CDR3 region has 14 residues. V lost 7 bases to trimming and J lost 3 bases; unmatched junction nucleotides: 5. Germline lookup yields CDR1 MNHEY and CDR2 SVGAGI. The CDR3 sequence: CASKLDRGTDTQYF. CDR3 coding DNA: TGTGCCAGCAAACTGGACAGGGGAACAGATACGCAGTATTTT.

This clonotype occurred many times. The chain joins TRBV27 to TRBJ1-2; D is undetermined. Germline V gene data show CDR1 as MNHEY and CDR2 as SMNVEV (reference sequence). V shed 2 bases and J shed 4 bases, with 11 bases lying between them. This CDR3 has 14 residues. In DNA, the CDR3 is TGTGCCAGCAGTTTAGGGCGGGATGCCTATGGCTACACCTTC. Its translation is CASSLGRDAYGYTF.

This CDR3 reads CASSPTTGSGYTF. The CDR3 DNA follows: TGTGCCAGCAGCCCCACGACGGGGTCTGGCTACACCTTC. The chain carries TRBV7-3 and TRBJ1-2; D gene unclear. Trimming left V 5 bases short and J 7 bases short, with 14 bases between. CDR3 length: 13 amino acids. The germline V gene encodes CDR1 SGHTA and CDR2 FQGTGA.

This clonotype is classed as medium-sized. The chain recombines TRBV6-6 with TRBJ1-4; D is uncertain. The ends were cut back, 5 bases at V and 0 bases at J, with 10 bases in the middle. Germline V gene sequence: CDR1 MNHNY, CDR2 SVGAGI (reference sequence). The CDR3 has 15 residues. Here the CDR3 reads CASSTDGATNEKLFF. As DNA, the CDR3 is TGTGCCAGCAGTACCGACGGTGCAACTAATGAAAAACTGTTTTTT.

In this sample, this clonotype is medium-sized. The genes are TRBV5-4 and TRBJ2-1, with a weak D call TRBD2 (5 bases). The germline CDR1 and CDR2 sequences are SGHNT and YYREEE (reference sequence). Trimming took 0 bases from V and 3 from J, leaving 16 bases between them. The CDR3 runs to 17 residues. DNA of the CDR3: TGTGCCAGCAGCTTGGAGGCGGCTAGCCTCAACTACAATGAGCAGTTCTTC. Protein: CASSLEAASLNYNEQFF. The variable domain in full, with the rest retrieved from reference TRBV5-4 and TRBJ2-1, is ETGVTQSPTHLIKTRGQQVTLRCSSQSGHNTVSWYQQALGQGPQFIFQYYREEENGRGNFPPRFSGLQFPNYSSELNVNALELDDSALYLCASSLEAASLNYNEQFFGPGTRLTVL.

In this sample, this clonotype turned up many times. The chain combines TRBV6-6 with TRBJ1-5; D gene uncertain. V gave up 2 bases and J gave up 4 bases, with 6 bases separating them. This CDR3 is 13 amino acids long. Looked up from germline, CDR1 is MNHNY and CDR2 is SVGAGI (reference sequence). CDR3 in amino acids: CASSYVQNQPQHF. The CDR3 DNA sequence: TGTGCCAGCAGTTACGTACAAAATCAGCCCCAGCATTTT.

This clonotype rates as medium-sized. The chain uses TRBV19 and TRBJ1-2; tentative D call: TRBD1 (6 bases). The CDR3 length is 15 residues. Trimming removed 4 bases from V and 4 bases from J, with 16 bases in between. CDR1 is LNHDA and CDR2 is SQIVND in the germline V gene (reference sequence). This CDR3 is CASSTWGATSYGYTF. The CDR3 coding sequence is TGTGCCAGTAGTACTTGGGGGGCCACTTCCTATGGCTACACCTTC.

This clonotype was recorded at least ten times. The V and J genes are TRBV5-4 and TRBJ1-2, with unresolved D. CDR1 and CDR2 (germline): SGHNT, YYREEE (reference sequence). Between the trimmed V and J ends, which lost 1 base and 4 bases, there was a span of 14 bases. The CDR3 is 15 amino acids. CDR3: CASSLYTRTGYGYTF. CDR3 DNA: TGTGCCAGCAGCTTGTACACTCGGACGGGCTATGGCTACACCTTC.

CDR3 DNA sequence: TGCAGTGCTCCGTACCCACAAGAGACCCAGTACTTC. Its protein is CSAPYPQETQYF. The rearrangement uses TRBV20-1 and TRBJ2-5; D unresolved. This CDR3 is 12 amino acids long. Germline loops: CDR1 DFQATT, CDR2 SNEGSKA (reference sequence). V lost 5 bases and J lost 2, with 9 bases in between.

This clonotype was observed a few times. This chain connects TRBV20-1 to TRBJ2-7; perhaps TRBD2 as D (6 bases). V lost 3 bases, J lost 2 bases, and 14 bases lay in between. The CDR3 length is 14 residues. Germline V lookup: CDR1 DFQATT, CDR2 SNEGSKA (reference sequence). CDR3 nucleotides: TGCAGTGCTAGTATCGTGCGGGGCGCCTACGAGCAGTACTTC. Its translation is CSASIVRGAYEQYF.

This clonotype is medium-sized by share. This chain uses TRBV19 with TRBJ2-1; TRBD2 agrees at 11 bases. V shed 2 bases and J 2 bases; nucleotides not matched to a gene: 5. This CDR3 has 17 residues. The V gene's germline CDR1 is LNHDA and CDR2 SQIVND (reference sequence). CDR3 protein: CASSIPTSGRTYNEQFF. The DNA for the CDR3 is TGTGCCAGTAGTATACCCACTAGCGGGAGAACCTACAATGAGCAGTTCTTC. Full variable domain (rest looked up from reference TRBV19 and TRBJ2-1): DGGITQSPKYLFRKEGQNVTLSCEQNLNHDAMYWYRQDPGQGLRLIYYSQIVNDFQKGDIAEGYSVSREKKESFPLTVTSAQKNPTAFYLCASSIPTSGRTYNEQFFGPGTRLTVL.

V gene TRBV5-1 combines with J gene TRBJ1-2, with D unresolved. The CDR3 has 13 amino acids. V dropped 5 bases and J dropped 8 bases, with 16 bases sitting between them. Germline lookup yields CDR1 SGHRS and CDR2 YFSETQ. This chain's CDR3 is CASSLASDGGYTF. The CDR3 nucleotides are TGCGCCAGCAGTTTAGCGAGTGACGGCGGCTACACCTTC.

The V call is TRBV19, the J call TRBJ1-2; 8 bases agree with TRBD1. The length of the CDR3 is 13 residues. The V and J ends lost 5 bases and 5 bases, in that order; junction bases with no gene match: 4. Germline-derived CDR1 and CDR2 are LNHDA and SQIVND (reference sequence). This CDR3 is CASSVDREYGYTF. Here the CDR3 DNA reads TGTGCCAGTAGTGTGGACAGGGAATATGGCTACACCTTC.

This chain uses TRBV11-2 with TRBJ1-4, with D possibly TRBD1 on 5 matching bases. Trimming removed 3 bases from V and 4 bases from J, with 18 bases in between. This CDR3 spans 17 amino acids. The germline V gene has CDR1 SGHAT and CDR2 FQNNGV. CDR3 sequence reads: CASSLGDTGAYNEKLFF. For the CDR3, the DNA is TGTGCCAGCAGCTTGGGCGACACCGGGGCTTATAATGAAAAACTGTTTTTT.

This clonotype is medium-sized (0.01 to 0.1%) in the sample. The genes are TRBV12-3 or TRBV12-4 and TRBJ2-2, with a weak D call TRBD2 (5 bases). There are 16 residues in the CDR3. The V gene lost 6 bases and the J gene lost 1 base, with 15 bases spanning the gap. CDR3 DNA: TGTGCCAGCAGCCCCACCCCCGGAGGGAACACCGGGGAGCTGTTTTTT. Amino acids: CASSPTPGGNTGELFF.

This clonotype is medium-sized (0.01 to 0.1%) by share. The chain has TRBV6-5 and TRBJ1-2; no definite D call. The germline CDR1 and CDR2 sequences are MNHEY and SVGAGI. This CDR3 has 15 amino acids. Trimming took 0 bases from V and 8 from J, leaving 16 bases between them. The CDR3: CASSYSTGAGGGYTF. For the CDR3, the DNA is TGTGCCAGCAGTTACTCGACCGGCGCCGGCGGAGGCTACACCTTC.

This clonotype is medium-sized by share. The rearrangement links TRBV7-6 to TRBJ2-2; TRBD1 matches 7 bases. After removal of 4 bases from V and 5 bases from J, the junction contained 4 bases not matched to a gene. Germline-derived CDR1 and CDR2 are SGHVS and FNYEAQ. The CDR3 consists of 14 residues. The CDR3 spells CASSSIQGTGELFF. The CDR3, as DNA: TGTGCCAGCAGCTCCATACAGGGGACCGGGGAGCTGTTTTTT.

This clonotype was counted between two and nine times. J is TRBJ1-2 and V is TRBV18, with no clear D. Germline V gene data show CDR1 as KGHSH and CDR2 as LQKENI. The CDR3 extends over 13 amino acids. Trimming stripped 5 bases from V and 2 bases from J, with 9 bases between. The CDR3 DNA sequence: TGTGCCAGCTCAGCGAACAGAAACTATGGCTACACCTTC. As protein: CASSANRNYGYTF.

The DNA for the CDR3 is TGTGCCAGCAGCTTTCAAGGGGGCGAGCAGTACTTC. Translated, it gives CASSFQGGEQYF. The chain is built from TRBV5-6 and TRBJ2-7, with D perhaps matching TRBD1 (6 bases). CDR1 is SGHDT, CDR2 YYEEEE, per germline. The length of the CDR3 is 12 residues. Trimming took 2 bases from V and 6 from J, leaving 9 bases between them. The full variable domain, its missing parts supplied by reference TRBV5-6 and TRBJ2-7, is DAGVTQSPTHLIKTRGQQVTLRCSPKSGHDTVSWYQQALGQGPQFIFQYYEEEERQRGNFPDRFSGHQFPNYSSELNVNALLLGDSALYLCASSFQGGEQYFGPGTRLTVT.

This clonotype ranks as medium-sized. The genes are TRBV19 and TRBJ1-2; D gene uncertain. Trimming took 5 bases from V and 7 from J, leaving 17 bases between them. This CDR3 has 14 amino acids. Per germline, CDR1 LNHDA and CDR2 SQIVND (reference sequence). The CDR3 here is CASSHPDAPSGYTF. CDR3 coding DNA: TGTGCCAGTAGTCACCCCGACGCCCCTTCTGGCTACACCTTC.

The chain couples TRBV28 to TRBJ2-7; the match to TRBD1 covers 10 bases. This CDR3 is 19 amino acids long. J was trimmed by 5 bases and V by 3 bases; bases with no gene match: 19. The germline V gene has CDR1 MDHEN and CDR2 SYDVKM. The CDR3 nucleotides are TGTGCCAGCAGTTTCCGGGTCGATCCGGGGGACAGGGGTCTAGACGAGCAGTACTTC. Amino acids: CASSFRVDPGDRGLDEQYF.